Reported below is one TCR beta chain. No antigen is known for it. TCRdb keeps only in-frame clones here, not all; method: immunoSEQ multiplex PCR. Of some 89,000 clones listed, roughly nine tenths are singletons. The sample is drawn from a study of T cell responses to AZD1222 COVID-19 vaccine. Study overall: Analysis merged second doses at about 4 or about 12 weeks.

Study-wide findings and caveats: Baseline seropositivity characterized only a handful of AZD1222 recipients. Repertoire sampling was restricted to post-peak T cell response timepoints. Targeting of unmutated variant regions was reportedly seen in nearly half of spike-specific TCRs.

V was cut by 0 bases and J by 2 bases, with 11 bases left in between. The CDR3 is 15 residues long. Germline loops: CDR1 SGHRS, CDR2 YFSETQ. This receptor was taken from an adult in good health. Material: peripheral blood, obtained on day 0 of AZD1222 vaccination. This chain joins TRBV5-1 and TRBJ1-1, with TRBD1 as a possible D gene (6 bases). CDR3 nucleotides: TGCGCCAGCAGCTTGGCCAGGGGACTCAACACTGAAGCTTTCTTT. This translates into CASSLARGLNTEAFF.